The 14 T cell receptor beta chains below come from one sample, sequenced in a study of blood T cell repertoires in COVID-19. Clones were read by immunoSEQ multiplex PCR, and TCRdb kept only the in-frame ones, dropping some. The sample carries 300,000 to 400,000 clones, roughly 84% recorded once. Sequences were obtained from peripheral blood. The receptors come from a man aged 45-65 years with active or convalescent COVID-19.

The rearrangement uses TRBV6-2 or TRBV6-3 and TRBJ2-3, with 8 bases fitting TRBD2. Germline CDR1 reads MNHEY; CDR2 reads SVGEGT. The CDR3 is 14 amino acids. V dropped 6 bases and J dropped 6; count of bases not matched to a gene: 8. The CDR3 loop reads CASSPGLASDTQYF. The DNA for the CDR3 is TGTGCCAGCAGCCCAGGACTAGCATCGGATACGCAGTATTTT.

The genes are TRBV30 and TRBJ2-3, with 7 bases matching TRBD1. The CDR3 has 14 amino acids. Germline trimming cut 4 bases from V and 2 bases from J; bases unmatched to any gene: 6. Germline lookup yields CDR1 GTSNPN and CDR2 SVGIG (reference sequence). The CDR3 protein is CAWTSGQVTDTQYF. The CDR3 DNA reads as TGTGCCTGGACCTCAGGACAGGTCACAGATACGCAGTATTTT.

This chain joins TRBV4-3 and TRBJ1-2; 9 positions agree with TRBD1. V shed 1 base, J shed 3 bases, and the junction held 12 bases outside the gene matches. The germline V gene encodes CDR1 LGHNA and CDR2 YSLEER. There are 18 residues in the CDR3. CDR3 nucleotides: TGCGCCAGCAGCCAAGGAGGGACAGGGTCCCTATCGGACTATGGCTACACCTTC. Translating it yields CASSQGGTGSLSDYGYTF.

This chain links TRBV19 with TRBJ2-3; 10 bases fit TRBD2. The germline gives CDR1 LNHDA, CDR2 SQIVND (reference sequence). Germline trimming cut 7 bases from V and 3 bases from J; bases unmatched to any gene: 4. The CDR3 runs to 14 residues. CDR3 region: CASNPGLATDTQYF. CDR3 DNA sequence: TGTGCCAGTAACCCGGGACTAGCGACAGATACGCAGTATTTT.

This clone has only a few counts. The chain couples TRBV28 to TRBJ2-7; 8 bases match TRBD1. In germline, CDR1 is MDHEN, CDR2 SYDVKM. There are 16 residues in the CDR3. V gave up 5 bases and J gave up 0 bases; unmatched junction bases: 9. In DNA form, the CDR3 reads TGTGCCAGCAGTCGTGTTACAGGGGGTACCTCCTACGAGCAGTACTTC. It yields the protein CASSRVTGGTSYEQYF.

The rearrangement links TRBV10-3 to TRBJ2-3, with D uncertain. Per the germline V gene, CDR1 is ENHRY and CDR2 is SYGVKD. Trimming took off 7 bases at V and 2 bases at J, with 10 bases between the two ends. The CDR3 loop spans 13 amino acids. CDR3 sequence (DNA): TGTGCCATCACCCCGTTTGTCACAGATACGCAGTATTTT. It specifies CAITPFVTDTQYF.

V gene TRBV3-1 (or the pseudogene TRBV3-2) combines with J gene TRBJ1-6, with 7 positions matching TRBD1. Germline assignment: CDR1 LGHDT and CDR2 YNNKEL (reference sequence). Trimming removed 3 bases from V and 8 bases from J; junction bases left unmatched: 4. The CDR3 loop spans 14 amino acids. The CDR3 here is CASSHGQVDSPLHF. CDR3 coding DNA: TGTGCCAGCAGCCACGGACAGGTAGATTCACCCCTCCACTTT.

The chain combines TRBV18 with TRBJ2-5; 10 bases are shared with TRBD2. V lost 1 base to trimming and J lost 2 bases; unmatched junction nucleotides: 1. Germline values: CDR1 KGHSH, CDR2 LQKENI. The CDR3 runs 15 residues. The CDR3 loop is CASSPLAGGQETQYF. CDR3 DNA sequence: TGTGCCAGCTCACCACTAGCGGGGGGACAAGAGACCCAGTACTTC. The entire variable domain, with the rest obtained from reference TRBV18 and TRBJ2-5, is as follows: NAGVMQNPRHLVRRRGQEARLRCSPMKGHSHVYWYRQLPEEGLKFMVYLQKENIIDESGMPKERFSAEFPKEGPSILRIQQVVRGDSAAYFCASSPLAGGQETQYFGPGTRLLVL.

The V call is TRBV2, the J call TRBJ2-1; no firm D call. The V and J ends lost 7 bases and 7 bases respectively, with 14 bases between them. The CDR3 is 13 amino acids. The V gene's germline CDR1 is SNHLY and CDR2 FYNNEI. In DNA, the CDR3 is TGTGCCAGCAACTTGTTGGAGAAGAATGAGCAGTTCTTC. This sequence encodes CASNLLEKNEQFF.

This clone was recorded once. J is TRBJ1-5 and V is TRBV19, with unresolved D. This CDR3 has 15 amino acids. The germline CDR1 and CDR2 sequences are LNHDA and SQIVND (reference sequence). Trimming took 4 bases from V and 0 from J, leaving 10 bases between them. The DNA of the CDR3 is TGTGCCAGTAGTACCCGGTTTGATAGCAATCAGCCCCAGCATTTT. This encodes CASSTRFDSNQPQHF.

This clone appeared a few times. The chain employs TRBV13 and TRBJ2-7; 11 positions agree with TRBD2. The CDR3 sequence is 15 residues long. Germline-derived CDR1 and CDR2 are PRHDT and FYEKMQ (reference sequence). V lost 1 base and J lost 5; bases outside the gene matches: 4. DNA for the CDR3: TGTGCCAGCAGCTTAGAACTAGCGGGAGTCGACGAGCAGTACTTC. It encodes CASSLELAGVDEQYF.

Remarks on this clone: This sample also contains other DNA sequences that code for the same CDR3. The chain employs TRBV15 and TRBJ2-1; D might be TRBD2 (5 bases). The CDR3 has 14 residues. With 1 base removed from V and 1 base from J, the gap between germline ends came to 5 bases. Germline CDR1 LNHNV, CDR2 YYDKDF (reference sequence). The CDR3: CATSRGGSYNEQFF. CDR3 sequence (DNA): TGTGCCACCAGCAGAGGCGGGTCCTACAATGAGCAGTTCTTC. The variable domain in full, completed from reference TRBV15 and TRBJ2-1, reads DAMVIQNPRYQVTQFGKPVTLSCSQTLNHNVMYWYQQKSSQAPKLLFHYYDKDFNNEADTPDNFQSRRPNTSFCFLDIRSPGLGDTAMYLCATSRGGSYNEQFFGPGTRLTVL.

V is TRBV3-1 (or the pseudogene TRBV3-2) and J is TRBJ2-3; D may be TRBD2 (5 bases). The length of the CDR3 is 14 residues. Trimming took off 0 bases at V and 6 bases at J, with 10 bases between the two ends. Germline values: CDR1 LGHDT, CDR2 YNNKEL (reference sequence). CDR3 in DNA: TGTGCCAGCAGCCAAGATCCGGGATCGGATACGCAGTATTTT. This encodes CASSQDPGSDTQYF.

The CDR3 loop is CASTDYTGELFF. The CDR3, as DNA: TGTGCCAGTACGGACTACACCGGGGAGCTGTTTTTT. The chain employs TRBV19 and TRBJ2-2; D possibly corresponds to TRBD2 (5 bases). The CDR3 consists of 12 residues. Germline CDR1 and CDR2: LNHDA and SQIVND (reference sequence). Trimming removed 7 bases at V and 3 bases at J, with 6 bases between.